The sequence of this TCR beta chain was determined in a study of beta chain features in type 1 diabetes. Whole-study context: Age, gender, cell numbers and subset yield matched between patients and controls. Researchers looked at fewer than 120,000,000 sorted cells across all samples. The study, taken as a whole, reports: Shortening that was moderate but significant affected the TCRB CDR3s of Type 1 diabetes patients in all four CD4+ subsets.

Via the markers CD45RO/CCR7/CD25/CD127/CD95/CD27, stem cell-like memory, regulatory, central memory and naive CD4+ cells were sorted. The CDR3 has 15 amino acids. Germline V gene data show CDR1 as MNHNY and CDR2 as SVGAGI (reference sequence). V dropped 4 bases and J dropped 4 bases, with 13 bases sitting between them. As every portion of the isolated RNA was reverse transcribed, the sequencing read expressed TCRB transcripts. Sequencing was performed with immunoSEQ multiplex PCR; in TCRdb, only in-frame clones are kept and a portion is missing. Among about 150,000 clones listed, approximately 12% were seen once. This clone appeared a few times. Its antigen is not identified.

The chain has TRBV6-6 and TRBJ1-4; possibly TRBD1 for D (5 bases). The sequence was collected from a man aged 18 to 30 in good health. The sample comprised central memory CD4+ T cells from blood. Written as DNA, the CDR3 is TGTGCCAGCAGTTCGGCAAGGACATATAATGAAAAACTGTTTTTT. Encoded protein: CASSSARTYNEKLFF.